This T cell receptor beta chain was found in a study of T cells in localized non-small cell lung cancer (dated by TCRdb to the early 2020s). Regarding the study in general: The study examined T cell repertoires in roughly 240 patients with early-stage NSCLC and compared tumors with uninvolved tumor-adjacent lungs. The cohort was made up of around 250 treatment-naive NSCLC patients whose localized lung tumors had been resected. The mean age of the NSCLC patients was 60 to 85 years, with 130 or so men and around 100 women. Beyond this particular receptor, the publication reports: Of the top 100 tumor clones, a median of roughly 56 were detected in paired uninvolved adjacent lung; about 28 were also among that lung's top 100. Because of the exploratory design, TCR variables were selected using unadjusted p-values without false-discovery rate correction. The highest T cell clonality was observed in uninvolved tumor-adjacent lung, where clonality exceeded that of tumor, suggesting that antigenic responses were more focused in uninvolved tumor-adjacent lung. Multi-region tumor sequencing was not performed, so intratumor heterogeneity could not be excluded. Higher T cell density in blood was associated with longer overall survival, whereas higher clonality in adjacent lung was associated with shorter survival.

TCR beta CDR3 regions were sequenced from DNA using the immunoSEQ Assay. Per the original workflow: T cell density was computed as TCR beta template counts normalized to usable DNA estimated by amplifying housekeeping genes. Using the preseqR package, richness was estimated by extrapolating to 120,000 templates for tissue samples and 400,000 templates for PBMC samples. Clonality was defined as one minus Pielou's evenness. Tissue-enriched TCRs were identified through differential abundance testing performed on productive amino-acid clonotypes, with a minimum total count of 5 and an alpha of 0.1. Repertoire overlap between compartments was quantified with the Jaccard Index and Morisita Overlap Index. GLIPH grouped TCR beta CDR3s together with public tetramer-defined viral CDR3s, and a viral motif had to include at least three viral sequences and also show V-gene enrichment. TCRdb retrieved this table from immuneACCESS and kept in-frame rearrangements only. Not all clones are present; in checked studies, unresolved V genes account for under half, and no reason is known for the remainder. V, J and clone size reflect that table, while D and trimming were determined from the DNA. For this sample there are roughly 1,700 clones; 30% to 45% appear just once. The ten most abundant clones make up less than 40% of the sample.

Turning to this clone: The specificity of this receptor is unknown. No per-base quality is available; no much larger clone lies one base away.

Uninvolved adjacent lung was obtained at least 2 cm from the tumor margin, and the absence of atypia was confirmed by two independent pathologists. At diagnosis, tumor, uninvolved tumor-adjacent lung and peripheral blood were collected and then preserved as a mix of FFPE and fresh-frozen material. Spanning cysteine to phenylalanine, the CDR3 consists of 15 amino acids. Of all the DNA, just the CDR3 is kept, 45 bases in frame from base 1. V trim: 2 bases; J trim: 2 bases; unmatched bases: 6. The germline V gene (reference sequence) sets CDR1 to GTSNPN and CDR2 to SVGIG. The origin of this receptor is a woman aged 35 to 69 with stage II lung adenocarcinoma. This chain is built from TRBV30 and TRBJ2-3; 8 central nucleotides agree with TRBD1. Sequenced material: normal lung tissue next to the tumor, taken before any cancer treatment. The CDR3 amino acid sequence is: CAWSTGTGATDTQYF. The bases read TGTGCCTGGAGTACCGGGACAGGTGCCACAGATACGCAGTATTTT.